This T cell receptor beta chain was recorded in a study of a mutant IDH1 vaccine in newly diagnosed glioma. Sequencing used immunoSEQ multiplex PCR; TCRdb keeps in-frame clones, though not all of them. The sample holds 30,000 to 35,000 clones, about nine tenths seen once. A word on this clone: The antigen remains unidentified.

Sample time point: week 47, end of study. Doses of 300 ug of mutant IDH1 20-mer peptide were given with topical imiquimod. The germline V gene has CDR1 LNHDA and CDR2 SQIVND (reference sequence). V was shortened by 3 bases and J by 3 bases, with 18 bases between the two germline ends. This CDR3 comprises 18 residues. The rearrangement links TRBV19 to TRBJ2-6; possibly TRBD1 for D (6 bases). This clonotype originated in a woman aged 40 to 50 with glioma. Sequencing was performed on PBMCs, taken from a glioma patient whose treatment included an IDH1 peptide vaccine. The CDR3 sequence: CASSMADRYSSGANVLTF. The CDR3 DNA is TGTGCCAGTAGTATGGCTGACAGGTATTCTAGTGGGGCCAACGTCCTGACTTTC. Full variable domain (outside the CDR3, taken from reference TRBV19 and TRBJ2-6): DGGITQSPKYLFRKEGQNVTLSCEQNLNHDAMYWYRQDPGQGLRLIYYSQIVNDFQKGDIAEGYSVSREKKESFPLTVTSAQKNPTAFYLCASSMADRYSSGANVLTFGAGSRLTVL.